This TCR beta chain is from a study of response to subunit inactivated influenza vaccine. The sample holds a few counts of this clonotype. The antigen remains undetermined. Findings and caveats of the study: The authors suggested that few new T cells are recruited per seasonal influenza vaccination.

TCRdb re-analysed the RT-PCR reads in MiXCR, keeping a single row per CDR3 protein. This sample carries 700,000 to 800,000 distinct CDR3 sequences, about 18% of them seen once, and the ten largest clones take approximately 11%. V lost 4 bases to trimming and J lost 4 bases; unmatched junction nucleotides: 17. This CDR3 comprises 18 residues. Germline loops: CDR1 DFQATT, CDR2 SNEGSKA (reference sequence). The sequenced sample was PBMCs from blood, obtained more than 4 days after vaccination. The sequence was obtained from a man aged 45-65 years who received an inactivated influenza vaccine. This chain connects TRBV20-1 to TRBJ2-2; 8 bases map to TRBD2. CDR3 DNA: TGCAGTGCTAAAGTGCCATCCCCGGGACTAGTCGGCACCGGGGAGCTGTTTTTT. It translates to CSAKVPSPGLVGTGELFF.